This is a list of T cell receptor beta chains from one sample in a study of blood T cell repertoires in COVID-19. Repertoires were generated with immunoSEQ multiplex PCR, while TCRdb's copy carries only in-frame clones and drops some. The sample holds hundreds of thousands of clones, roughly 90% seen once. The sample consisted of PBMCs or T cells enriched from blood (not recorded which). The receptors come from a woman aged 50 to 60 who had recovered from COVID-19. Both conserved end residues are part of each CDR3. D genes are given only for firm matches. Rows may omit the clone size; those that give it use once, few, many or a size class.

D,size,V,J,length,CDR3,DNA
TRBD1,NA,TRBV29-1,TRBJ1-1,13,CSVDPRQGTEAFF,TGCAGCGTTGACCCCCGACAGGGCACTGAAGCTTTCTTT
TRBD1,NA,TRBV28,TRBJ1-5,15,CASKAQGAGNQPQHF,TGTGCCAGCAAAGCACAGGGGGCAGGCAATCAGCCCCAGCATTTT
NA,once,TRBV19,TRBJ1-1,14,CASSVFGQNTEAFF,TGTGCCAGTAGTGTATTTGGACAGAACACTGAAGCTTTCTTT
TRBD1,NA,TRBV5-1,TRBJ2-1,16,CASSSGPGTGGNEQFF,TGCGCCAGCAGCTCCGGTCCGGGGACAGGGGGGAATGAGCAGTTCTTC
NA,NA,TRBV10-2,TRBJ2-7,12,CASSQGGYEQYF,TGCGCCAGCAGTCAGGGGGGCTACGAGCAGTACTTC
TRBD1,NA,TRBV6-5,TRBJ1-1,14,CASSYSRGDTEAFF,TGTGCCAGCAGTTATTCCAGGGGGGACACTGAAGCTTTCTTT
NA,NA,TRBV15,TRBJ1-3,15,CATTAQGNSGNTIYF,TGTGCCACGACAGCCCAGGGGAACTCTGGAAACACCATATATTTT
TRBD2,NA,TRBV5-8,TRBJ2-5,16,CASSPLASGTGETQYF,TGTGCCAGCAGCCCTCTTGCTAGCGGTACGGGGGAGACCCAGTACTTC
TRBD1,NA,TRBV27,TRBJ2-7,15,CASSSRDRPTYEQYF,TGTGCCAGCAGTTCCCGGGACAGGCCTACCTACGAGCAGTACTTC
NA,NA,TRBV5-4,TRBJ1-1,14,CASSLVRSDTEAFF,TGTGCCAGCAGCTTGGTTAGATCGGACACTGAAGCTTTCTTT
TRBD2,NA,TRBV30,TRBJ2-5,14,CAWSVRREQETQYF,TGTGCCTGGAGTGTCAGGCGGGAGCAAGAGACCCAGTACTTC
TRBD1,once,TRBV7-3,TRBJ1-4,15,CASRSSTGRYEKLFF,TGTGCCAGCAGATCCTCGACAGGGAGGTATGAAAAACTGTTTTTT
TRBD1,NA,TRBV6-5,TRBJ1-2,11,CASRQGDGYTF,TGTGCCAGCAGGCAGGGGGATGGCTACACCTTC
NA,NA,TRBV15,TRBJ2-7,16,CATSSPWRGTSYEQYF,TGTGCCACCAGCAGCCCCTGGAGGGGCACCTCCTACGAGCAGTACTTC
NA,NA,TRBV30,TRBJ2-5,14,CAWNPSSLQETQYF,TGTGCCTGGAACCCATCTAGCCTCCAAGAGACCCAGTACTTC
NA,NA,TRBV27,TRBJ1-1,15,CASSPLEGMNTEAFF,TGTGCCAGCAGTCCTCTGGAGGGTATGAACACTGAAGCTTTCTTT
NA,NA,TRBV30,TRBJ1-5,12,CAWSEEFQPQHF,TGTGCCTGGAGTGAGGAGTTTCAGCCCCAGCATTTT
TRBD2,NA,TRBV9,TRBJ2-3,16,CASSRGERGRPDTQYF,TGTGCCAGCAGTCGGGGGGAGCGGGGGCGCCCAGATACGCAGTATTTT
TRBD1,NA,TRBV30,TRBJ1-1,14,CAWRYRDRETEAFF,TGTGCCTGGAGATACCGGGACAGGGAAACTGAAGCTTTCTTT
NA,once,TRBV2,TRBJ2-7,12,CASSEDRAKQYF,TGTGCCAGCAGTGAAGACAGGGCAAAGCAGTACTTC
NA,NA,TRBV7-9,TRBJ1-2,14,CASSTQTAYYGYTF,TGTGCCAGCAGCACCCAGACAGCGTACTATGGCTACACCTTC
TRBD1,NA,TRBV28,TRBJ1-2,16,CASSLDRGPTNYGYTF,TGTGCCAGCAGTTTGGACAGGGGGCCTACTAACTATGGCTACACCTTC
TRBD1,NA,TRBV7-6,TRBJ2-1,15,CASSPLQGAGNEQFF,TGTGCCAGCAGCCCTTTACAGGGGGCGGGTAATGAGCAGTTCTTC
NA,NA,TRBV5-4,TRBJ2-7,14,CASRPDLITYEQYF,TGTGCCAGCAGACCGGACTTGATAACCTACGAGCAGTACTTC
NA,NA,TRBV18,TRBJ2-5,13,CASSPGRRETQYF,TGTGCCAGCTCACCGGGGAGGAGGGAGACCCAGTACTTC
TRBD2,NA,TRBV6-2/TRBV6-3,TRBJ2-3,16,CASSYSSGGITDTQYF,TGTGCCAGCAGTTACTCTAGCGGGGGAATCACAGATACGCAGTATTTT